The clone carrying this T cell receptor beta chain has just a few counts. These data originate in a study of blood T cells in healthy people across ages. The CDR3 has 15 amino acids. V shed 4 bases, J shed 8 bases, and the junction held 10 bases outside the gene matches. The germline CDR1 and CDR2 sequences are SGHTA and FQGTGA. The second PCR ran roughly 6 to 12 cycles with a sample-barcoded 5' primer and J-beta primers. TCRdb independently ran MiXCR on the 5' RACE reads; one entry per CDR3 protein. The table records around 800,000 distinct CDR3 sequences, roughly 25% of them present only once. Separately, the same data were catalogued under a study of T cells of mothers and their children.

The source is a boy aged 5 to 17 in good health. Sequencing used blood. The chain is built from TRBV7-3 and TRBJ1-2; 10 bases agree with TRBD1. The CDR3 spells CASSSRDRGIYGYTF. CDR3 DNA sequence: TGTGCCAGCAGCTCACGGGACAGGGGTATTTACGGCTACACCTTC.